The 7 T cell receptor beta chains below were found in one sample sequenced in a study of OX40 agonist ivuxolimab in advanced cancers. TCRdb's table, derived via immunoSEQ multiplex PCR, lists solely in-frame clones and lacks some. This sample has about 68,000 clones, with about 79% found just once. The sample was CD4+ or CD8+ T cells sorted from blood, taken in a trial of the OX40 agonist ivuxolimab. The receptors shown here come from an adult with an advanced solid tumor such as melanoma, head and neck, liver or kidney cancer.

The chain joins TRBV5-1 to TRBJ2-5; 10 nucleotides match TRBD2. V lost 3 bases, J lost 1 base, and 3 bases stayed unmatched. Germline CDR1 is SGHRS and CDR2 is YFSETQ. This CDR3 comprises 15 residues. The DNA of the CDR3 is TGCGCCAGCAGCTGGAGCGGGAGGGCCCAAGAGACCCAGTACTTC. It encodes CASSWSGRAQETQYF.

This sequence joins TRBV28 and TRBJ2-5; TRBD2 might be the D (6 bases). Germline V CDR1 and CDR2: MDHEN, SYDVKM. The V and J ends lost 6 bases and 3 bases respectively, with 23 bases between them. CDR3 length: 17 amino acids. Written as DNA, the CDR3 is TGTGCCAGCAGCTCCCGGTCTAGGAGCGGAGGGAAAGAGACCCAGTACTTC. Translated: CASSSRSRSGGKETQYF. Looking up the rest from reference TRBV28 and TRBJ2-5 gives the full variable domain: DVKVTQSSRYLVKRTGEKVFLECVQDMDHENMFWYRQDPGLGLRLIYFSYDVKMKEKGDIPEGYSVSREKKERFSLILESASTNQTSMYLCASSSRSRSGGKETQYFGPGTRLLVL.

This clone was detected only a few times. This chain uses TRBV5-1 with TRBJ2-3; weak D call: TRBD1 (6 bases). The CDR3 is made up of 16 amino acids. Trimming shortened V by 4 bases and J by 0 bases, and 15 bases separated the two germline ends. Germline V lookup: CDR1 SGHRS, CDR2 YFSETQ. The DNA for the CDR3 is TGCGCCAGCAGCCTTCAGGGGACGGTTAGCACAGATACGCAGTATTTT. It yields the protein CASSLQGTVSTDTQYF.

The rearrangement joins TRBV27 to TRBJ1-5; 8 bases fit TRBD1. The CDR3 covers 14 residues. The V segment lost 4 bases and the J segment 5 bases; nucleotides outside the gene matches: 4. CDR1 and CDR2 (germline): MNHEY, SMNVEV (reference sequence). The CDR3 bases are TGTGCCAGCAGTTCCAGGGGGCCCCATCAGCCCCAGCATTTT. The encoded protein is CASSSRGPHQPQHF.

Turning to this clone: A read error may account for a junction end that differs from germline. This rearrangement joins TRBV5-1 to TRBJ2-7; 8 nucleotides align to TRBD1. Germline V lookup: CDR1 SGHRS, CDR2 YFSETQ. The CDR3 extends over 16 amino acids. CDR3 in DNA: TGCGCCAGCAGCTCAGCCCCCGGGACAGGATCCTCCGAGCAGTACTTC. Translating gives CASSSAPGTGSSEQYF.

V is TRBV9 and J is TRBJ2-7; tentative D call: TRBD2 (5 bases). Trimming took off 0 bases at V and 3 bases at J, with 7 bases between the two ends. This CDR3 is 13 amino acids long. CDR1 and CDR2 (germline): SGDLS, YYNGEE. In nucleotides, the CDR3 is TGTGCCAGCAGCGTAGAAGACTACTACGAGCAGTACTTC. It codes for CASSVEDYYEQYF.

V and J are TRBV7-2 and TRBJ1-1; 7 nucleotides match TRBD1. The CDR3 extends over 15 amino acids. The germline CDR1 and CDR2 sequences are SGHTA and FQGNSA. After removal of 2 bases from V and 2 bases from J, the junction contained 5 bases not matched to a gene. The CDR3 coding sequence is TGTGCCAGCAGCTTACAGGGACAGTTAAACACTGAAGCTTTCTTT. Its translation: CASSLQGQLNTEAFF.